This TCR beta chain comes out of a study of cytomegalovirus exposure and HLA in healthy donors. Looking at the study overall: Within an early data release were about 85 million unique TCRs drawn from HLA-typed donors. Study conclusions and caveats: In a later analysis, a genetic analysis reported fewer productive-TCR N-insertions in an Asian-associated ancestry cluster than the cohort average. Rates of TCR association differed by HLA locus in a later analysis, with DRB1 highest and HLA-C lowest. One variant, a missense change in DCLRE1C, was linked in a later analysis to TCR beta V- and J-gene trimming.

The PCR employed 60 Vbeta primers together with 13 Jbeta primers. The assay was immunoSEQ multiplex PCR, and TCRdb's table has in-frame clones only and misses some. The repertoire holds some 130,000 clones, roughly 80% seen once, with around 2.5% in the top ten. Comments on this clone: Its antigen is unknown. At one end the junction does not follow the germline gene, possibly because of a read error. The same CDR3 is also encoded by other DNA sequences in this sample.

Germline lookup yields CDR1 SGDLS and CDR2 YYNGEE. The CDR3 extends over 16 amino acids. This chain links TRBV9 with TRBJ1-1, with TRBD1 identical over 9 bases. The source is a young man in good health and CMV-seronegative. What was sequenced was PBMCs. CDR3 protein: CASSVGTGDRNTEAFF. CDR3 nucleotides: TGTGCCAGCAGCGTAGGGACAGGGGATAGGAACACTGAGGCTTTCTTT.